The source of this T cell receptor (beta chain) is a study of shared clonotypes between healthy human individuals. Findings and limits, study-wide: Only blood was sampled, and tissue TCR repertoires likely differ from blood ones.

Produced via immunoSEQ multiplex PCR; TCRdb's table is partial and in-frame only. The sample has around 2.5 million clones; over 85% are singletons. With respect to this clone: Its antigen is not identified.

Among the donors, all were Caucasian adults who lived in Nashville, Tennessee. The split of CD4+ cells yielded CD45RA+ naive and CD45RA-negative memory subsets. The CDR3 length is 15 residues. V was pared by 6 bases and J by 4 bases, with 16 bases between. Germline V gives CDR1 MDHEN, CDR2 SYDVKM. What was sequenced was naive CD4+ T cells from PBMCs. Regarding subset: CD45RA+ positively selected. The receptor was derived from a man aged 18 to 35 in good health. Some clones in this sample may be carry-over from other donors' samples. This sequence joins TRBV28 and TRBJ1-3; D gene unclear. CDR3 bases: TGTGCCAGCAGCGCCCGGGCAGGCTACGGAAACACCATATATTTT. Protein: CASSARAGYGNTIYF. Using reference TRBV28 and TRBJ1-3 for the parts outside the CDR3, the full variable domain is DVKVTQSSRYLVKRTGEKVFLECVQDMDHENMFWYRQDPGLGLRLIYFSYDVKMKEKGDIPEGYSVSREKKERFSLILESASTNQTSMYLCASSARAGYGNTIYFGEGSWLTVV.